These T cell receptor beta chains were read from a single sample in a study of response to subunit inactivated influenza vaccine. TCRdb itself ran the RT-PCR reads through MiXCR, one entry per CDR3 protein. The table lists approximately 730,000 distinct CDR3 sequences, approximately 15% of them singletons. Here the sequenced sample was PBMCs from blood, taken approximately 15 days before vaccination. The receptor source for this set is a man between 45 and 60 years old who received an inactivated influenza vaccine. The CDR3 runs from the conserved cysteine through the conserved F or W. A D gene is named only where the DNA matches it firmly. Size is stated for part of the rows, as once, few or many counts, or as a class when the clone is expanded.

V	D	size	J	CDR3	DNA
TRBV5-1	.	few	TRBJ2-2	CASSDSGLITGELFF	TGCGCCAGCAGCGACTCGGGACTGATCACCGGGGAGCTGTTTTTT
TRBV4-1	.	few	TRBJ2-3	CASSLFGAGRTDTQYF	TGCGCCAGCTCCCTCTTTGGGGCAGGGAGGACAGATACGCAGTATTTT
TRBV10-3	.	.	TRBJ2-7	CAISERSVYEQYF	TGTGCCATCAGTGAGCGGTCCGTCTACGAGCAGTACTTC
TRBV9	TRBD1	many	TRBJ2-2	CASSRGDRGYTGELFF	TGTGCCAGCAGCCGAGGGGACAGGGGGTACACCGGGGAGCTGTTTTTT
TRBV27	TRBD1	.	TRBJ2-5	CASSLTGGMMETQYF	TGTGCCAGCAGTTTAACAGGGGGCATGATGGAGACCCAGTACTTC
TRBV6-1	.	many	TRBJ2-3	CASTSVYRDTQYF	TGTGCCAGCACGAGCGTCTACCGCGATACGCAGTATTTT
TRBV11-1	.	few	TRBJ2-1	CASSPLLVGNFSYNEQFF	TGTGCCAGCAGCCCCCTCCTTGTAGGCAACTTCTCCTACAATGAGCAGTTCTTC
TRBV20-1	.	few	TRBJ1-1	CSASRQNTEAFF	TGCAGTGCTAGTAGACAGAACACTGAAGCTTTCTTT
TRBV20-1	TRBD2	.	TRBJ2-5	CSARVHAGVETQYF	TGCAGTGCTAGAGTTCATGCGGGAGTGGAGACCCAGTACTTC
TRBV29-1	TRBD2	many	TRBJ2-1	CSVYSGTSGGFEQFF	TGCAGTGTATACTCCGGGACTAGCGGCGGGTTTGAGCAGTTCTTC
TRBV6-5	.	few	TRBJ1-1	CASSYFRVMNTEAFF	TGTGCCAGCAGTTACTTTAGGGTTATGAACACTGAAGCTTTCTTT
TRBV5-1	.	many	TRBJ2-2	CASSLFGEGELFF	TGCGCCAGCAGCTTGTTCGGAGAAGGGGAGCTGTTTTTT
TRBV7-2	.	.	TRBJ2-5	CASSPNPKTQYF	TGTGCCAGCAGCCCCAATCCAAAGACCCAGTACTTC
TRBV7-3	.	.	TRBJ2-3	CASSLSGASDTQYF	TGTGCCAGCAGCTTATCCGGGGCATCAGATACGCAGTATTTT
TRBV11-2	.	.	TRBJ2-2	CATGTVVTWELFF	TGTGCGACCGGAACGGTCGTGACCTGGGAGCTGTTTTTT
TRBV9	TRBD2	.	TRBJ2-1	CASSKAGTSGVNEQFF	TGTGCCAGCAGCAAAGCCGGGACTAGCGGGGTTAATGAGCAGTTCTTC
TRBV6-2/TRBV6-3	TRBD2	.	TRBJ2-1	CASSYQSGGKVEQFF	TGTGCCAGCAGTTACCAGTCGGGAGGGAAAGTTGAGCAGTTCTTC
TRBV4-2	TRBD1	few	TRBJ2-7	CASSQRTGAWAQYEQYF	TGTGCCAGCAGCCAAAGGACAGGGGCCTGGGCTCAGTACGAGCAGTACTTC
TRBV28	TRBD1	.	TRBJ2-4	CASSLPTGMENIQYF	TGTGCCAGCAGTCTCCCGACAGGGATGGAAAACATTCAGTACTTC
TRBV6-1	.	many	TRBJ1-1	CASSSVNTEAFF	TGTGCCAGCAGTTCCGTGAACACTGAAGCTTTCTTT
TRBV5-6	.	few	TRBJ2-1	CASSPAGREQFF	TGTGCCAGCAGCCCGGCCGGACGGGAGCAGTTCTTC
TRBV4-3	TRBD2	.	TRBJ2-1	CASRQSSGVYNEQFF	TGCGCCAGCAGACAGAGTAGCGGGGTCTACAATGAGCAGTTCTTC
TRBV27	TRBD2	.	TRBJ2-1	CASSILLADEQFF	TGTGCCAGCAGTATACTTCTAGCGGATGAGCAGTTCTTC
TRBV29-1	.	.	TRBJ2-3	CSAGSGRADTQYF	TGCAGCGCAGGCTCCGGGCGGGCAGATACGCAGTATTTT
TRBV3-1	.	many	TRBJ2-7	CASSQGGPLVYEQYF	TGTGCCAGCAGCCAAGGGGGGCCTTTAGTCTACGAGCAGTACTTC
TRBV28	.	.	TRBJ2-7	CASSLLGRGDYEQYF	TGTGCCAGCAGTCTCCTGGGCAGGGGCGACTACGAGCAGTACTTC
TRBV3-1	TRBD2	few	TRBJ2-3	CASSQERRVAGLTDTQYF	TGTGCCAGCAGCCAAGAAAGGCGAGTAGCGGGGCTCACAGATACGCAGTATTTT
TRBV29-1	TRBD1	few	TRBJ2-5	CSVEDRTGMKTQYF	TGCAGCGTTGAAGATCGGACAGGGATGAAGACCCAGTACTTC
TRBV7-7	.	.	TRBJ2-2	CASSFGGGGELFF	TGTGCCAGCAGCTTTGGTGGCGGCGGGGAGCTGTTTTTT
TRBV29-1	TRBD2	.	TRBJ2-7	CSVGTLAGGSEQYF	TGCAGCGTTGGAACCCTAGCGGGAGGGTCCGAGCAGTACTTC
TRBV4-3	.	many	TRBJ2-7	CASSQGVGAYEQYF	TGCGCCAGCAGCCAAGGTGTAGGGGCCTACGAGCAGTACTTC
TRBV5-5	TRBD1	few	TRBJ2-3	CASSPAPRTGGLDTQYF	TGTGCCAGCAGCCCTGCCCCCCGGACAGGGGGCTTGGATACGCAGTATTTT